This T cell receptor beta chain was identified during a study of blood T cell repertoires in COVID-19 (TCRdb year 2020). Broadly, across the study: The collaborator samples originated in the United States, Italy and Spain and spanned the acute and convalescent phases of COVID-19. A de-identified subject ID, COVID-19 status, age in years and sex were almost always included in the sample metadata. The material from the prospective study consisted of cDNA or gDNA derived from T cells, B-cell-depleted T cells, or PBMCs. Where HLA class I and class II types were available, the types were taken from metadata supplied by the sample provider, not from assay-based typing. The repertoires were made available in a free public database intended to serve as a resource for research on the immune response to SARS-CoV-2. Samples came from the ongoing ImmuneRACE study (first 160 participants) plus 1,254 subjects from 6 global collaborators. Deeply sampled blood TCRbeta repertoires from subjects exposed to, actively infected with, or recovered from COVID-19 were included in the dataset.

Each collaborating institution followed its own protocols to collect whole blood in K2EDTA tubes. Collaborator samples were shipped for TCRbeta analysis as frozen whole blood, isolated PBMCs, or DNA extracted from either sample type. TCRbeta CDR3 regions were amplified from genomic DNA by means of the immunoSEQ Assay, a bias-controlled multiplex PCR. The original methods were these. The number of nucleated cells in each sample was estimated by amplification of reference gene primers within the assay. To quantify the absolute abundance of each unique TCRbeta CDR3 rearrangement, sequence reads were collapsed and filtered. For each sample, productive Simpson clonality was calculated as the square root of Simpson's diversity index over productive rearrangements. TCRdb obtained this table from immuneACCESS and retained in-frame rearrangements with V and J assigned. These tables miss some clones; where compared with another copy, unresolved V genes account for less than half of the shortfall, and the remainder is unexplained. V and J calls and clone size come straight from that table; D and trimming were deduced from the DNA. The sample table lists about 67,000 clones, 86% of them with a count of one. The ten biggest clones cover roughly 4% of the sample.

General findings and caveats noted by the study authors: How much clinical and demographic metadata was included differed by source and by participant, and the metadata was provided uncurated.

With respect to this clone: The target of this receptor is not known. No quality values exist for individual bases; no much larger clone is one base distant.

This TCR derives from a middle-aged man with active COVID-19. Sequencing was done on a sample of peripheral blood.

The CDR3 loop reads CASSFQGNGQPQHF. Read as DNA, the sequence is TGTGCCAGCAGTTTTCAGGGGAATGGGCAGCCCCAGCATTTT. The chain couples TRBV27 to TRBJ1-5; TRBD1 could be the D gene, as 6 bases match. CDR1 and CDR2 were assigned from the germline V gene (reference sequence) as MNHEY and SMNVEV. V gives up 3 bases and J gives up 7 bases, and the segment between their germline ends measures 13 bases. The CDR3, cysteine through phenylalanine, is 14 amino acids long. Only CDR3 DNA remains: 42 bases, in frame from the first base.